This T cell receptor beta chain was found in a study of cytomegalovirus exposure and HLA in healthy donors. Turning to the study itself: Counted in an early data release were about 85 million unique TCRs from HLA-typed donors. Findings and caveats of the study: As a later analysis showed, several of the most significant clusters appeared to be linked to common viral pathogens.

The PCR was carried out with 60 Vbeta primers and 13 Jbeta primers. Source study methods: Some 10 million shared chains were among the about 80 million unique TCR beta chains that a later analysis counted. Measured with immunoSEQ multiplex PCR; TCRdb has only the in-frame clones, and not every one. Clone size and V and J calls were adopted from that table, with D and trimming inferred from the DNA. The table has more than 80,000 clones, roughly 82% seen once; the top ten hold 1.5% to 2%. Comment on this clone: Its cognate antigen is unknown.

The CDR3 is 14 amino acids. Germline CDR1 and CDR2: MGHRA and YSYEKL. V lost 4 bases to trimming and J lost 0 bases, with 9 bases between them. Input material: PBMCs. The chain couples TRBV4-1 to TRBJ1-2; D perhaps matches TRBD1 (5 bases). The clonotype was recovered from a man aged 45-65 years in good health and CMV-seronegative. CDR3 DNA sequence: TGCGCCAGCAGCCGCGCAGGGTCTAACTATGGCTACACCTTC. As protein: CASSRAGSNYGYTF.